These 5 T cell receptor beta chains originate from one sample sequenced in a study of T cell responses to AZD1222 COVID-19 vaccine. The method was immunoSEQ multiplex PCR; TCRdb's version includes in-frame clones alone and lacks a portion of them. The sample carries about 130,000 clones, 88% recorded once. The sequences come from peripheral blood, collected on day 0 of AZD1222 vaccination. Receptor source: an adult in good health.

CDR3 amino acids: CASSALLATDTQYF. In DNA, the CDR3 is TGTGCCAGCAGCGCCCTACTTGCCACAGATACGCAGTATTTT. The gene calls are TRBV2 and TRBJ2-3, with D unclear. The CDR3 is 14 residues long. V shed 6 bases and J shed 2 bases, with 12 bases lying between them. Germline V CDR1 and CDR2: SNHLY, FYNNEI.

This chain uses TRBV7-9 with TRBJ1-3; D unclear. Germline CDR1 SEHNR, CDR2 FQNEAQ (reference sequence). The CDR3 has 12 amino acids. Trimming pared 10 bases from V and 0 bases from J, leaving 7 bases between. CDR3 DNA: TGTGCCACGAGGGACTCTGGAAACACCATATATTTT. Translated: CATRDSGNTIYF. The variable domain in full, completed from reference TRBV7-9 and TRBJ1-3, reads DTGVSQNPRHKITKRGQNVTFRCDPISEHNRLYWYRQTLGQGPEFLTYFQNEAQLEKSRLLSDRFSAERPKGSFSTLEIQRTEQGDSAMYLCATRDSGNTIYFGEGSWLTVV.

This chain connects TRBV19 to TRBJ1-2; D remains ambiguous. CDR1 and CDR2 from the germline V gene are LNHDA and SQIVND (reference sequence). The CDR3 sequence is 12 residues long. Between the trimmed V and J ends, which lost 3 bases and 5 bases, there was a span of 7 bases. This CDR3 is CASSIGEYGYTF. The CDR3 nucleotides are TGTGCCAGTAGTATTGGAGAGTATGGCTACACCTTC.

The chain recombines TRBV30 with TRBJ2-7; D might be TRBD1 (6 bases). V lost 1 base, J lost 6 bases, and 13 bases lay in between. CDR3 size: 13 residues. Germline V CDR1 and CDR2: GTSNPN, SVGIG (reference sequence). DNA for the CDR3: TGTGCCTGGAGTGCGCCGACAGGCCGCGAGCAGTACTTC. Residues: CAWSAPTGREQYF.

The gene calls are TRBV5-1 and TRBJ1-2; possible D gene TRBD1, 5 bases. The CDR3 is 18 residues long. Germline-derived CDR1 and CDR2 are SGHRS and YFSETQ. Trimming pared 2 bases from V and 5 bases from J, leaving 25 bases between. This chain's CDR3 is CASSFPMRETGRTYGYTF. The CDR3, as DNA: TGCGCCAGCAGCTTTCCAATGAGGGAGACGGGACGTACGTATGGCTACACCTTC.